A selection of T cell receptor beta chains follows, all from one sample in a study of radiation and T cells in renal cell carcinoma. The repertoire was sequenced with immunoSEQ multiplex PCR; TCRdb's copy has only in-frame clones and lacks some. The table includes 13,000 to 15,000 clones, roughly three fifths detected once. The sample in question was tumor tissue, obtained from a patient whose treatment was nephrectomy without radiotherapy. Receptor source: a man aged 50 or older with renal cell carcinoma. CDR3s include the opening cysteine and the closing phenylalanine or tryptophan. D genes are given only for firm matches. Not all rows give a size; the values are once, few, many and, for expanded clones, a class.

>TRBV5-1|-|-|TRBJ2-3
TGCGCCAGCACTCGACTAGATGATGTCACAGATACGCAGTATTTT
CASTRLDDVTDTQYF
>TRBV6-5|-|-|TRBJ1-6
TGTGCCAGCAGTTCCTTACAAAGCTCCTATAATTCACCCCTCCACTTT
CASSSLQSSYNSPLHF
>TRBV5-4|once|TRBD1|TRBJ1-4
TGTGCCAGCAGCGAAGCAACAGGGGGAAAACTGTTTTTT
CASSEATGGKLFF
>TRBV7-3|-|TRBD1|TRBJ1-2
TGTGCCAGCAGCGACAGGGGTGACTATGGCTACACCTTC
CASSDRGDYGYTF
>TRBV6-1|-|-|TRBJ1-4
TGTGCCAGCAGAGCACAGGGTACTAATGAAAAACTGTTTTTT
CASRAQGTNEKLFF
>TRBV15|few|-|TRBJ2-7
TGTGCCACCAGCAGAGACAAAGGGACGTTTTACGAGCAGTACTTC
CATSRDKGTFYEQYF
>TRBV6-5|-|-|TRBJ1-1
TGTGCCAGCAGCCGACTAACACAGGGCACTGAAGCTTTCTTT
CASSRLTQGTEAFF
>TRBV5-1|-|TRBD1|TRBJ2-1
TGCGCCAGCAGCTTGGGATACGGGACAGGGAAGGCTGGCTCCTACAATGAGCAGTTCTTC
CASSLGYGTGKAGSYNEQFF
>TRBV14|-|-|TRBJ1-1
TGTGCCAGCAGCCAACCCGGGGGGGACATGAACACTGAAGCTTTCTTT
CASSQPGGDMNTEAFF
>TRBV13|-|TRBD1|TRBJ1-6
TGTGCCAGCAGCCCCCAGGGGGATGGTTCACCCCTCCACTTT
CASSPQGDGSPLHF
>TRBV5-1|-|-|TRBJ2-1
TGCGCCAGCAGCTTGGGGGTGGGACTTATCAATGAGCAGTTCTTC
CASSLGVGLINEQFF
>TRBV29-1|large|TRBD1|TRBJ1-1
TGCAGCGTCTCGACAGGGGGCTTAACTGAAGCTTTCTTT
CSVSTGGLTEAFF
>TRBV7-2|-|-|TRBJ1-2
TGTGCCAGCAGCTCGCCGGGGACTGCATATGGCTACACCTTC
CASSSPGTAYGYTF
>TRBV9|-|-|TRBJ1-5
TGTGCCAGCAGCGCGACAGCTTATAGCAATCAGCCCCAGCATTTT
CASSATAYSNQPQHF
>TRBV2|-|-|TRBJ1-2
TGTGCCAGCAGCCCCCTCCGGCAGTTCTATGGCTACACCTTC
CASSPLRQFYGYTF
>TRBV5-1|-|-|TRBJ1-4
TGCGCCAGCACTTCCGGAGTCGAGGGCGAAAAACTGTTTTTT
CASTSGVEGEKLFF
>TRBV25-1|few|-|TRBJ1-2
TGTGCCAGCAGTGACCAGGCGCGCTACACCTTC
CASSDQARYTF
>TRBV5-1|-|-|TRBJ2-7
TGCGCCAGCAGCTCTGCAAGGGACGCCTCCTACGAGCAGTACTTC
CASSSARDASYEQYF
>TRBV10-1|-|-|TRBJ1-3
TGCGCCAGCAGCCCCGGACAGAGCTCTGGAAACACCATATATTTT
CASSPGQSSGNTIYF
>TRBV2|-|-|TRBJ1-1
TGTGCCAGCAACGGGGCGCTGGGCACTGAAGCTTTCTTT
CASNGALGTEAFF
>TRBV27|medium-sized|-|TRBJ2-7
TGTGCCAGCACCACCAACAGGGATCCCTACGAGCAGTACTTC
CASTTNRDPYEQYF
>TRBV5-4|-|TRBD1|TRBJ1-1
TGTGCCAGCAGCTCGGGACAGAGCCGCCTTAACACTGAAGCTTTCTTT
CASSSGQSRLNTEAFF
>TRBV7-2|-|-|TRBJ1-2
TGTGCCAGCAGCTTAGCGTTTGTTGCTAACTATGGCTACACCTTC
CASSLAFVANYGYTF
>TRBV30|-|-|TRBJ2-7
TGTGCCTGGAGTTTTCCTGGACTCCCGGGTGGCGACGAGCAGTACTTC
CAWSFPGLPGGDEQYF
>TRBV7-2|few|-|TRBJ1-2
TGTGCCAGCAGCTTACGATATGGCTACACCTTC
CASSLRYGYTF
>TRBV9|-|-|TRBJ1-2
TGTGCCAGCAGCGTAGTGGAAACAGGGGGCTACACCTTC
CASSVVETGGYTF
>TRBV7-9|few|TRBD1|TRBJ1-2
TGTGCCAGCAGCTTCACCGGGACAGAGGGCTACACCTTC
CASSFTGTEGYTF
>TRBV29-1|few|-|TRBJ2-7
TGCAGCGTTGAAGAAGTAGGAGGTAGTACCTACGAGCAGTACTTC
CSVEEVGGSTYEQYF
>TRBV21-1|few|-|TRBJ1-1
TGTGCCAGCAGCAAAGGGTCCTCAACTGAAGCTTTCTTT
CASSKGSSTEAFF
>TRBV4-1|-|TRBD1|TRBJ2-1
TGCGCCAGCAGCCCGCAGGGGGCGTCCTACAATGAGCAGTTCTTC
CASSPQGASYNEQFF
>TRBV19|-|TRBD1|TRBJ2-3
TGTGCCAGCTTCACAGGGGGCGGCACAGATACGCAGTATTTT
CASFTGGGTDTQYF
>TRBV14|-|-|TRBJ2-2
TGTGCCAGCAGCCCTTTAAACACTCCGAACACCGGGGAGCTGTTTTTT
CASSPLNTPNTGELFF
>TRBV30|few|TRBD1|TRBJ2-7
TGTGCCTGGAGTAGGGGGCACTACGAGCAGTACTTC
CAWSRGHYEQYF
>TRBV7-4|medium-sized|-|TRBJ1-1
TGTGCCAGCAGCTCCGGTATGGGCACTGAAGCTTTCTTT
CASSSGMGTEAFF
>TRBV4-1|-|-|TRBJ2-7
TGCGCCAGCAGCCAACCCGGACAGCGATCCTACGAGCAGTACTTC
CASSQPGQRSYEQYF
>TRBV9|-|TRBD2|TRBJ2-7
TGTGCCAGCAGCCCCCGAGGGACTAGCGGTCTCTACGAGCAGTACTTC
CASSPRGTSGLYEQYF
>TRBV7-9|once|-|TRBJ2-3
TGTGCCAGCAGCTCCGGGTCTCCTCTAATAGGGGATACGCAGTATTTT
CASSSGSPLIGDTQYF
>TRBV6-5|-|TRBD2|TRBJ2-3
TGTGCCAGCAGGAGGCGGGGGGAAACAGATACGCAGTATTTT
CASRRRGETDTQYF
>TRBV5-4|-|-|TRBJ2-5
TGTGCCAGCAGCTTGGGTAGTACCCAAGAGACCCAGTACTTC
CASSLGSTQETQYF
>TRBV5-1|-|-|TRBJ2-7
TGCGCCAGCAGCCCTCGGGGGTTATACGAGCAGTACTTC
CASSPRGLYEQYF
>TRBV5-1|-|-|TRBJ1-2
TGCGCCAGCAGCTCACGAATAGACAGCCTCTATGGCTACACCTTC
CASSSRIDSLYGYTF
>TRBV7-9|medium-sized|-|TRBJ2-1
TGTGCCAGCAGCTCTCCCGCGACCACTATCAATGAGCAGTTCTTC
CASSSPATTINEQFF
>TRBV5-1|-|-|TRBJ2-7
TGCGCCAGCAGCTTGATCGCAGGGACCTACGAGCAGTACTTC
CASSLIAGTYEQYF
>TRBV5-1|-|TRBD1|TRBJ2-7
TGCGCCAGCAGCCCGGACAGGGCCTCCTCCTACGAGCAGTACTTC
CASSPDRASSYEQYF
>TRBV6-5|-|TRBD1|TRBJ2-3
TGTGCCAGCAGTTATAGGGGGCGCGATACGCAGTATTTT
CASSYRGRDTQYF
>TRBV13|-|TRBD1|TRBJ1-1
TGTGCCAGCAGCTTAGGCCGGGCAGGGGGCATGAACACTGAAGCTTTCTTT
CASSLGRAGGMNTEAFF
>TRBV5-1|-|TRBD2|TRBJ2-5
TGCGCCAGCAGAGGTAATAGCGGGGGCCAAGAGACCCAGTACTTC
CASRGNSGGQETQYF
>TRBV6-1|-|TRBD1|TRBJ2-7
TGTGCCAGCAGACCGGGACAGGTCCAATACGAGCAGTACTTC
CASRPGQVQYEQYF
>TRBV27|-|-|TRBJ1-6
TGTGCCAGCAGTATGGGGTGGGGGACCTATAATTCACCCCTCCACTTT
CASSMGWGTYNSPLHF
>TRBV5-1|-|TRBD1|TRBJ1-2
TGCGCCAGCAGCTTGGGGCAGGGGGCGCGTAGCTATGGCTACACCTTC
CASSLGQGARSYGYTF
>TRBV5-1|-|-|TRBJ2-7
TGCGCCAGCAGCTTGGGTTACCCCTACGAGCAGTACTTC
CASSLGYPYEQYF
>TRBV5-1|once|-|TRBJ1-4
TGCGCCAGCAGCTTGGGTCACAGGGTCATGGCTAATGAAAAACTGTTTTTT
CASSLGHRVMANEKLFF
>TRBV15|-|-|TRBJ1-5
TGTGCTACATATGGCGGCGGTCCTCTACAGCCCCAGCATTTT
CATYGGGPLQPQHF
>TRBV19|-|TRBD2|TRBJ2-1
TGTGCCAGTAAGCGGGAGAAGGGGCCCAATGAGCAGTTCTTC
CASKREKGPNEQFF
>TRBV7-9|-|-|TRBJ2-1
TGTGCCAGCAGCCCCGGGTTTTCTTACAATGAGCAGTTCTTC
CASSPGFSYNEQFF
>TRBV7-9|-|-|TRBJ1-2
TGTGCCAGCAGCCCTTCCTCGATCGGCTACACCTTC
CASSPSSIGYTF